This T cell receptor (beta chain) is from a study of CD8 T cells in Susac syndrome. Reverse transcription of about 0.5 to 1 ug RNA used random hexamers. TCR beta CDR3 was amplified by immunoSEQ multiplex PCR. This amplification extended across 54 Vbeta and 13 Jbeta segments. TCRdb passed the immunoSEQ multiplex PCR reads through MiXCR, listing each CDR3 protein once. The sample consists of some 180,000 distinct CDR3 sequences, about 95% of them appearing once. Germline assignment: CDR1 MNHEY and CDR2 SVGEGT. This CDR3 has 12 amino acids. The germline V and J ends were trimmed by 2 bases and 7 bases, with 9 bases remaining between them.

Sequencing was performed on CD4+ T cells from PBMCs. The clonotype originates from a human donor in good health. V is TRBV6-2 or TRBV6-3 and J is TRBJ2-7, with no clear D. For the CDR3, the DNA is TGTGCCAGCAGTTACACCGCGAGGGAGCAGTACTTC. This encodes CASSYTAREQYF.